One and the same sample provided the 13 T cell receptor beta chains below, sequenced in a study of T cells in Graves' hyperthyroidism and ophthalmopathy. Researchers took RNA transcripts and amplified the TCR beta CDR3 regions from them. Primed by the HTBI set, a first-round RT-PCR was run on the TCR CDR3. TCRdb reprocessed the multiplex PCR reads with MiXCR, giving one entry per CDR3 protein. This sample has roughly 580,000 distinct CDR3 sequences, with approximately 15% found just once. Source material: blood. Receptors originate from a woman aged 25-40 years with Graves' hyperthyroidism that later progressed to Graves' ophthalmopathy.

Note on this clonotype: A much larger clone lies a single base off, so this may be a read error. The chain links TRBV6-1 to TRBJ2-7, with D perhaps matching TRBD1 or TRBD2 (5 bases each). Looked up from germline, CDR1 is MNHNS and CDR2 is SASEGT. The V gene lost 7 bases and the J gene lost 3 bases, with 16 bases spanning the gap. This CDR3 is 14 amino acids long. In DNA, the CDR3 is TGTGCCAGCACCCCCAAGTCAGGGAGCTACGAGCAGTACTTC. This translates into CASTPKSGSYEQYF.

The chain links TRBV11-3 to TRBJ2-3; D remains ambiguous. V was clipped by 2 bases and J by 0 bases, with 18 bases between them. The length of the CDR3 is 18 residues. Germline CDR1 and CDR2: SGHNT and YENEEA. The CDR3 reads CASSLRSRRGSSTDTQYF. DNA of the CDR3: TGTGCCAGCAGCTTAAGATCACGACGCGGCTCTAGCACAGATACGCAGTATTTT.

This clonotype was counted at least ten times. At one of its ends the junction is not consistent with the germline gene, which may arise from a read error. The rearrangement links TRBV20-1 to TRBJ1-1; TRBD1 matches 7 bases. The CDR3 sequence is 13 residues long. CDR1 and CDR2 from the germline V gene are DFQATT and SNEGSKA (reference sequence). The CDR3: CSATDRVVTETFF. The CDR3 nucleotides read TGCAGTGCTACAGACAGGGTGGTCACTGAAACTTTCTTT.

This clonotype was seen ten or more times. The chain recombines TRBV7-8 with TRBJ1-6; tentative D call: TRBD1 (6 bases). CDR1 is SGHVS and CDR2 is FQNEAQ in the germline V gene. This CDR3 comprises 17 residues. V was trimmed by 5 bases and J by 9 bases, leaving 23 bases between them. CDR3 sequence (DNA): TGTGCCAGCAGCAGATTTGGTCAGGGGCTAATAATTTCACCCCTCCACTTT. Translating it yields CASSRFGQGLIISPLHF.

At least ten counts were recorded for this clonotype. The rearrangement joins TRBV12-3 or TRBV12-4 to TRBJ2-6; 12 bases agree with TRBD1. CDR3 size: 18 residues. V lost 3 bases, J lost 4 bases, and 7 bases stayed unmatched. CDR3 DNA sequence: TGTGCCAGCAGTTTGGGGACAGGGGGCGCGGTGGGGGCCAACGTCCTGACTTTC. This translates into CASSLGTGGAVGANVLTF.

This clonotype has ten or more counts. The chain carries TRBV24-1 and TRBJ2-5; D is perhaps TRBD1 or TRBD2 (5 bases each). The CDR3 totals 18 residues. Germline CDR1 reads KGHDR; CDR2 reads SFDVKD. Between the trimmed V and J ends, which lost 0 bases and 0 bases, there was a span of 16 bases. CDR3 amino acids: CATSDLKERGTYQETQYF. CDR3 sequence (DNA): TGTGCCACCAGTGATTTGAAGGAGAGAGGGACCTACCAAGAGACCCAGTACTTC.

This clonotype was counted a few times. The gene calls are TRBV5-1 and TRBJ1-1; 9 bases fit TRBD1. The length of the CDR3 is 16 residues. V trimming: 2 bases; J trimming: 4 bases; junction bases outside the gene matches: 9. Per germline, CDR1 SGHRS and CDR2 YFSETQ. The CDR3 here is CASSFEQGAGGTEAFF. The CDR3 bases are TGCGCCAGCAGCTTTGAACAGGGGGCAGGTGGCACTGAAGCTTTCTTT.

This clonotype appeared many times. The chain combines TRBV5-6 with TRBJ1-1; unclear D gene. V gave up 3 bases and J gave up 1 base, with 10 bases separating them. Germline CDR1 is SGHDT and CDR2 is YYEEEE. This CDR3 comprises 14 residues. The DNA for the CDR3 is TGTGCCAGCAGCTGGAGGGAGGGGAACACTGAAGCTTTCTTT. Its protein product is CASSWREGNTEAFF.

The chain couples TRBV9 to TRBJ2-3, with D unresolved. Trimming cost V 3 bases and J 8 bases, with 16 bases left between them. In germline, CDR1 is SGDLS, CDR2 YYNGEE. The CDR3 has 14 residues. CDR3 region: CASSAGPSPGTQYF. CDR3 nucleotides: TGTGCCAGCAGCGCCGGGCCGAGCCCTGGTACGCAGTATTTT.

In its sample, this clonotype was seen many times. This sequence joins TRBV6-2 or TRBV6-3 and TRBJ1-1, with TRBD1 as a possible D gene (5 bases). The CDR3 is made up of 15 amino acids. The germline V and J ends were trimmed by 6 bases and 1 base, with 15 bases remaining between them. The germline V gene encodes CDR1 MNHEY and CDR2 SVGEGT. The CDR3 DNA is TGTGCCAGCAGCCTGCAGGGACTGAGGAACACTGAAGCTTTCTTT. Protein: CASSLQGLRNTEAFF.

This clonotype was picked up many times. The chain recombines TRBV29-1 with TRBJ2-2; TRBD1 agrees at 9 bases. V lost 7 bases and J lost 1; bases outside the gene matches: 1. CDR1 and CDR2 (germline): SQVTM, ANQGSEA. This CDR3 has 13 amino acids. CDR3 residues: CSGGQGNTGELFF. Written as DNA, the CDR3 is TGCAGCGGGGGACAGGGGAACACCGGGGAGCTGTTTTTT.

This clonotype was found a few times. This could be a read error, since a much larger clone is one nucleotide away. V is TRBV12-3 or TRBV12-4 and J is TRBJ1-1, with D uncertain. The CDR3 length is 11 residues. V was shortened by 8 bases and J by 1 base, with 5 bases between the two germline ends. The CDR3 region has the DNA TGTGCCAGCCAAAGGAACACTGAAGCTTTCTTT. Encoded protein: CASQRNTEAFF.

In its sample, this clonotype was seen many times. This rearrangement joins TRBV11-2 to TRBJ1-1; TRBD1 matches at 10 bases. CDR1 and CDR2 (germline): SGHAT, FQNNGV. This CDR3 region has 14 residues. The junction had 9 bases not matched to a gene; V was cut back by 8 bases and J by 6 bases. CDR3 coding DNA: TGTGCCAGCCGCTGGACAGGGGGTATGGCTGAAGCTTTCTTT. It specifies CASRWTGGMAEAFF.